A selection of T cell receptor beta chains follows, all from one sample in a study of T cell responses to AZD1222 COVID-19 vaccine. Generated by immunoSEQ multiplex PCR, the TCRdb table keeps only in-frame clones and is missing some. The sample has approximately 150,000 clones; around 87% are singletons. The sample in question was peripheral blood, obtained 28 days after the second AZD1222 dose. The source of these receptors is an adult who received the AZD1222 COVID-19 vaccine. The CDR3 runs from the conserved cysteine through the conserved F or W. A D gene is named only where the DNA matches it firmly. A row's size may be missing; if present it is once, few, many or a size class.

CDR3nt: TGTGCCAGCAGCGTAGACCCGGGGGGCGAGACTGAAGCTTTCTTT; CDR3aa: CASSVDPGGETEAFF; j_gene: TRBJ1-1; abundance: -; v_gene: TRBV9; d_gene: -
CDR3nt: TGCAGCGTTGATCAGGGGCTGGATGGCTACACCTTC; CDR3aa: CSVDQGLDGYTF; j_gene: TRBJ1-2; abundance: -; v_gene: TRBV29-1; d_gene: -
CDR3nt: TGTGCCAGCAGCCGGGGGGGTAATGAAAAACTGTTTTTT; CDR3aa: CASSRGGNEKLFF; j_gene: TRBJ1-4; abundance: -; v_gene: TRBV7-8; d_gene: -
CDR3nt: TGTGCCAGTAATAGCGGGGGGAAAGAGACCCAGTACTTC; CDR3aa: CASNSGGKETQYF; j_gene: TRBJ2-5; abundance: -; v_gene: TRBV19; d_gene: TRBD2
CDR3nt: TGTGCCAGCTCACCCCCCCCACTAACAGGGTCGATTAGGGAAGCTTTCTTT; CDR3aa: CASSPPPLTGSIREAFF; j_gene: TRBJ1-1; abundance: -; v_gene: TRBV18; d_gene: -
CDR3nt: TGTGCCAGCAGCTTAGGACTAGCGGGGGGGCACCCCTACAATGAGCAGTTCTTC; CDR3aa: CASSLGLAGGHPYNEQFF; j_gene: TRBJ2-1; abundance: -; v_gene: TRBV7-2; d_gene: TRBD2
CDR3nt: TGTGCCAGCCGGACCGGGAGAGCCTATGGCTACACCTTC; CDR3aa: CASRTGRAYGYTF; j_gene: TRBJ1-2; abundance: -; v_gene: TRBV7-2; d_gene: -
CDR3nt: TGCGCCAGCAGCTTGCAGCCGAACACCGGGGAGCTGTTTTTT; CDR3aa: CASSLQPNTGELFF; j_gene: TRBJ2-2; abundance: -; v_gene: TRBV5-1; d_gene: -
CDR3nt: TGTGCCAGCAGTGAAGCCCCGGTCTGGGAGGTAGGTATTTCACCCCTCCACTTT; CDR3aa: CASSEAPVWEVGISPLHF; j_gene: TRBJ1-6; abundance: -; v_gene: TRBV6-1; d_gene: -
CDR3nt: TGTGCCACCAGCATGCCAGGGGGCTTGTCCGGAAACACCATATATTTT; CDR3aa: CATSMPGGLSGNTIYF; j_gene: TRBJ1-3; abundance: -; v_gene: TRBV15; d_gene: TRBD1
CDR3nt: TGTGCCAGCAGCACGGGACAGGGAAATGAAAAACTGTTTTTT; CDR3aa: CASSTGQGNEKLFF; j_gene: TRBJ1-4; abundance: -; v_gene: TRBV7-2; d_gene: TRBD1
CDR3nt: TGTGCCAGCAGTTACTCGGGACAGCGCCTTTGGGGTGAGCAGTTCTTC; CDR3aa: CASSYSGQRLWGEQFF; j_gene: TRBJ2-1; abundance: -; v_gene: TRBV6-2/TRBV6-3; d_gene: TRBD1
CDR3nt: TGTGCCAGCTCACCAACAGGGGTCACTGAAGCTTTCTTT; CDR3aa: CASSPTGVTEAFF; j_gene: TRBJ1-1; abundance: -; v_gene: TRBV18; d_gene: TRBD1
CDR3nt: TGTGCCAGCAGCTCACAAGTCAGACCGCAAGAGACCCAGTACTTC; CDR3aa: CASSSQVRPQETQYF; j_gene: TRBJ2-5; abundance: -; v_gene: TRBV7-2; d_gene: -
CDR3nt: TGTGCCAGCAGCCCGGGGCGGAACTATGGCTACACCTTC; CDR3aa: CASSPGRNYGYTF; j_gene: TRBJ1-2; abundance: -; v_gene: TRBV5-6; d_gene: -
CDR3nt: TGTGCCAGCGCACTTTCGGGCCCGACAGGCAATCAGCCCCAGCATTTT; CDR3aa: CASALSGPTGNQPQHF; j_gene: TRBJ1-5; abundance: -; v_gene: TRBV7-9; d_gene: -
CDR3nt: TGTGCCACCTCCCCCCGGCCTAACACTGAAGCTTTCTTT; CDR3aa: CATSPRPNTEAFF; j_gene: TRBJ1-1; abundance: -; v_gene: TRBV12-3/TRBV12-4; d_gene: -
CDR3nt: TGTGCCAGCAGCCTCTTGGAGGGGGGGGACACTGAAGCTTTCTTT; CDR3aa: CASSLLEGGDTEAFF; j_gene: TRBJ1-1; abundance: -; v_gene: TRBV11-3; d_gene: -
CDR3nt: TGCGCCAGCAGCCAAGAGGGAGGGAGGTATGGCTACACCTTC; CDR3aa: CASSQEGGRYGYTF; j_gene: TRBJ1-2; abundance: -; v_gene: TRBV4-1; d_gene: -
CDR3nt: TGCAGTGCTAGTCCCCCTACTAGCTATGGCTACACCTTC; CDR3aa: CSASPPTSYGYTF; j_gene: TRBJ1-2; abundance: -; v_gene: TRBV20-1; d_gene: -
CDR3nt: TGTGCCAGCAGCTCGTACGGGGGGGCCTTCACAGATACGCAGTATTTT; CDR3aa: CASSSYGGAFTDTQYF; j_gene: TRBJ2-3; abundance: -; v_gene: TRBV7-9; d_gene: TRBD2
CDR3nt: TGTGCCATCAGTAAGACAGGGATGGAAACTGAAGCTTTCTTT; CDR3aa: CAISKTGMETEAFF; j_gene: TRBJ1-1; abundance: -; v_gene: TRBV10-3; d_gene: TRBD1
CDR3nt: TGCAGCGTTTATCAGGGGATCTCCAATGAGCAGTTCTTC; CDR3aa: CSVYQGISNEQFF; j_gene: TRBJ2-1; abundance: few; v_gene: TRBV29-1; d_gene: -
CDR3nt: TGTGCCAGCAGCTTAGGCTTACAGGGGAGTGCCTCCTATAATTCACCCCTCCACTTT; CDR3aa: CASSLGLQGSASYNSPLHF; j_gene: TRBJ1-6; abundance: -; v_gene: TRBV11-2; d_gene: TRBD1
CDR3nt: TGCGCCAGCAGCCAAGCCGGGACAGGGGGCAGATCACCCCTCCACTTT; CDR3aa: CASSQAGTGGRSPLHF; j_gene: TRBJ1-6; abundance: -; v_gene: TRBV4-3; d_gene: TRBD1
CDR3nt: TGCAGTGCTACCCCCGCTGATACGCAGTATTTT; CDR3aa: CSATPADTQYF; j_gene: TRBJ2-3; abundance: -; v_gene: TRBV20-1; d_gene: -
CDR3nt: TGCGCCAGCGCCCCAAGTTCCAACTATGGCTACACCTTC; CDR3aa: CASAPSSNYGYTF; j_gene: TRBJ1-2; abundance: -; v_gene: TRBV4-3; d_gene: -
CDR3nt: TGTGCCTGGAGCGGCAAAGATAATGAAAAACTGTTTTTT; CDR3aa: CAWSGKDNEKLFF; j_gene: TRBJ1-4; abundance: -; v_gene: TRBV30; d_gene: -
CDR3nt: TGTGCCAGCAGCCCGGGACCTAACACCTACGAGCAGTACTTC; CDR3aa: CASSPGPNTYEQYF; j_gene: TRBJ2-7; abundance: -; v_gene: TRBV11-2; d_gene: -
CDR3nt: TGTGCCAGCAATCAGGGGGCCCCAGAGACCCAGTACTTC; CDR3aa: CASNQGAPETQYF; j_gene: TRBJ2-5; abundance: -; v_gene: TRBV7-9; d_gene: TRBD1
CDR3nt: TGTGCCAGCAGCCAAGTAGCGGGGGGTGGCACAGATACGCAGTATTTT; CDR3aa: CASSQVAGGGTDTQYF; j_gene: TRBJ2-3; abundance: -; v_gene: TRBV3-1/TRBV3-2; d_gene: TRBD2
CDR3nt: TGTGCCAGCAGTGAATGGCAGGTCAACACCGGGGAGCTGTTTTTT; CDR3aa: CASSEWQVNTGELFF; j_gene: TRBJ2-2; abundance: -; v_gene: TRBV6-1; d_gene: -
CDR3nt: TGTGCCAGCTCACCCTATCTAGGGGACACCACCGGGGAGCTGTTTTTT; CDR3aa: CASSPYLGDTTGELFF; j_gene: TRBJ2-2; abundance: -; v_gene: TRBV18; d_gene: -
CDR3nt: TGCGCCAGCAGCTTGGGACTAGCGAGCAATGAGCAGTTCTTC; CDR3aa: CASSLGLASNEQFF; j_gene: TRBJ2-1; abundance: -; v_gene: TRBV5-1; d_gene: TRBD2
CDR3nt: TGTGCCAGCAGCTTACCGAACCCAAAACAAGCTTTCTTT; CDR3aa: CASSLPNPKQAFF; j_gene: TRBJ1-1; abundance: few; v_gene: TRBV11-2; d_gene: -
CDR3nt: TGCGCCAGCAGCTTGGGTGGGGGCCCAAACAATGAGCAGTTCTTC; CDR3aa: CASSLGGGPNNEQFF; j_gene: TRBJ2-1; abundance: -; v_gene: TRBV5-1; d_gene: -
CDR3nt: TGTGCCAGTGCCCTCAACAACAAGAATGAGCAGTTCTTC; CDR3aa: CASALNNKNEQFF; j_gene: TRBJ2-1; abundance: -; v_gene: TRBV27; d_gene: -
CDR3nt: TGTGCCTGGACAGGGTCTTGGGCCAGGGAGGGCTACACCTTC; CDR3aa: CAWTGSWAREGYTF; j_gene: TRBJ1-2; abundance: -; v_gene: TRBV30; d_gene: -
CDR3nt: TGTGCCAGCAGGGGCTTAGATGAAAAACTGTTTTTT; CDR3aa: CASRGLDEKLFF; j_gene: TRBJ1-4; abundance: once; v_gene: TRBV7-6; d_gene: -
CDR3nt: TGTGCCAGCAGTTCCCCGGCCGATAATTCACCCCTCCACTTT; CDR3aa: CASSSPADNSPLHF; j_gene: TRBJ1-6; abundance: -; v_gene: TRBV6-6; d_gene: -
CDR3nt: TGTGCCAGCAGTCCCGGCTTGTCCCTCGTGGACTATGGCTACACCTTC; CDR3aa: CASSPGLSLVDYGYTF; j_gene: TRBJ1-2; abundance: -; v_gene: TRBV25-1; d_gene: -
CDR3nt: TGTGCCAGCAGTTACCTAAAGGACAGCTACACCGGGGAGCTGTTTTTT; CDR3aa: CASSYLKDSYTGELFF; j_gene: TRBJ2-2; abundance: -; v_gene: TRBV27; d_gene: -
CDR3nt: TGTGCTAGTGGTTTGGGTACAGGGTTGGGTGGCTACACCTTC; CDR3aa: CASGLGTGLGGYTF; j_gene: TRBJ1-2; abundance: once; v_gene: TRBV12-5; d_gene: -
CDR3nt: TGTGCCACCGGGACAGTCTATAATTCACCCCTCCACTTT; CDR3aa: CATGTVYNSPLHF; j_gene: TRBJ1-6; abundance: few; v_gene: TRBV19; d_gene: TRBD1
CDR3nt: TGTGCCAGCAGTGATCCCCGGCCCCAAGAGACCCAGTACTTC; CDR3aa: CASSDPRPQETQYF; j_gene: TRBJ2-5; abundance: -; v_gene: TRBV25-1; d_gene: -
CDR3nt: TGTGCCAGCAGCTTAAGGGGACAGGGGACTTTCGACCCAAGGGAGCAGTACTTC; CDR3aa: CASSLRGQGTFDPREQYF; j_gene: TRBJ2-7; abundance: -; v_gene: TRBV11-2; d_gene: TRBD1
CDR3nt: TGTGCCAGTAGTATGGACTTGTACAATGAGCAGTTCTTC; CDR3aa: CASSMDLYNEQFF; j_gene: TRBJ2-1; abundance: -; v_gene: TRBV19; d_gene: -
CDR3nt: TGCGCCAGCTCAAAGGGGACTAGCACAGATACGCAGTATTTT; CDR3aa: CASSKGTSTDTQYF; j_gene: TRBJ2-3; abundance: -; v_gene: TRBV5-1; d_gene: -
CDR3nt: TGTGCCAGCAGTGGGAGCCTCAACACGGATGGCTACACCTTC; CDR3aa: CASSGSLNTDGYTF; j_gene: TRBJ1-2; abundance: once; v_gene: TRBV25-1; d_gene: -